This passage covers 31 T cell receptor beta chains from one sample sequenced in a study of blood T cell repertoires in COVID-19. The method was immunoSEQ multiplex PCR; TCRdb's version includes in-frame clones alone and lacks a portion of them. Found here are 300,000 to 350,000 clones, about 86% of them singletons; the top ten hold roughly 4%. What was sequenced was PBMCs or T cells enriched from blood (not recorded which). Receptors were obtained from a woman between 40 and 50 years old with acute COVID-19.

This sequence joins TRBV6-6 and TRBJ1-2; D may be TRBD1 (5 bases). CDR1 is MNHNY, CDR2 SVGAGI, per germline (reference sequence). The V end lost 7 bases, the J end lost 4 bases, and 16 bases lay between the germline ends. CDR3 length: 14 amino acids. CDR3 protein: CASTPGGTAYGYTF. CDR3 DNA sequence: TGTGCCAGCACTCCGGGAGGGACGGCCTATGGCTACACCTTC.

This chain uses TRBV19 with TRBJ2-7, with D possibly TRBD2 on 5 matching bases. The germline V and J ends were trimmed by 9 bases and 2 bases, with 11 bases remaining between them. The CDR3 runs 12 residues. From germline, CDR1 is LNHDA and CDR2 SQIVND (reference sequence). CDR3 loop: CARNLEAYEQYF. CDR3 nucleotide sequence: TGTGCCAGAAACCTGGAGGCCTACGAGCAGTACTTC.

This rearrangement joins TRBV12-3 or TRBV12-4 to TRBJ1-2; D remains unclear. V was pared by 10 bases and J by 8 bases, with 20 bases between. This CDR3 spans 13 amino acids. The CDR3 sequence: CAIRVGGKGGYTF. The CDR3 DNA is TGTGCCATCAGAGTAGGAGGGAAGGGAGGCTACACCTTC.

The J gene is TRBJ2-5, the V gene TRBV19; TRBD1 agrees at 8 bases. This CDR3 spans 13 amino acids. V dropped 7 bases and J dropped 11; count of bases not matched to a gene: 12. Germline CDR1 reads LNHDA; CDR2 reads SQIVND (reference sequence). The CDR3: CASNKGTGPLQYF. In DNA form, the CDR3 reads TGTGCCAGTAACAAAGGGACAGGCCCCCTTCAGTACTTC.

This sequence joins TRBV7-2 and TRBJ1-6; 7 nucleotides agree with TRBD1. The trim removed 11 bases at V and 6 bases at J, leaving 16 bases unmatched. The CDR3 runs 16 residues. Germline assignment: CDR1 SGHTA and CDR2 FQGNSA. Written as DNA, the CDR3 is TGTGCCTCCGGGCATGATAGCGGGACAGTTAATTCACCCCTCCACTTT. Its protein product is CASGHDSGTVNSPLHF.

This chain uses TRBV28 with TRBJ2-7; D is perhaps TRBD2 (7 bases). V was clipped by 8 bases and J by 3 bases, with 14 bases between them. Germline assignment: CDR1 MDHEN and CDR2 SYDVKM. The CDR3 extends over 13 amino acids. In DNA, the CDR3 is TGTGCCAGCGGGGGGGGCAGCCACTACGAGCAGTACTTC. Protein sequence: CASGGGSHYEQYF. Full variable domain (rest looked up from reference TRBV28 and TRBJ2-7): DVKVTQSSRYLVKRTGEKVFLECVQDMDHENMFWYRQDPGLGLRLIYFSYDVKMKEKGDIPEGYSVSREKKERFSLILESASTNQTSMYLCASGGGSHYEQYFGPGTRLTVT.

CDR3 region: CARARDRSSYNEQFF. The DNA for the CDR3 is TGTGCCAGGGCTCGGGACAGGAGCTCCTACAATGAGCAGTTCTTC. This chain joins TRBV2 and TRBJ2-1, with 8 bases lining up with TRBD1. Germline values: CDR1 SNHLY, CDR2 FYNNEI. V lost 9 bases and J lost 0; bases outside the gene matches: 7. The CDR3 totals 15 residues. Variable domain in full (rest from reference TRBV2 and TRBJ2-1): EPEVTQTPSHQVTQMGQEVILRCVPISNHLYFYWYRQILGQKVEFLVSFYNNEISEKSEIFDDQFSVERPDGSNFTLKIRSTKLEDSAMYFCARARDRSSYNEQFFGPGTRLTVL.

A single count supports this clone. The chain combines TRBV9 with TRBJ2-5, with D tentatively TRBD2 (6 bases). Germline V gene data show CDR1 as SGDLS and CDR2 as YYNGEE. The CDR3 extends over 16 amino acids. V lost 1 base and J lost 5, with 18 bases in between. The CDR3 nucleotides are TGTGCCAGCAGCGTATCGGGGGATAGCCTGGGGGAGACCCAGTACTTC. Protein: CASSVSGDSLGETQYF.

The chain employs TRBV27 and TRBJ1-6; D uncertain. The CDR3 sequence is 14 residues long. The germline V gene encodes CDR1 MNHEY and CDR2 SMNVEV (reference sequence). V was cut by 5 bases and J by 1 base, with 6 bases left in between. CDR3 amino acids: CASSPHSYNSPLHF. CDR3 bases: TGTGCCAGCAGTCCCCATTCCTATAATTCACCCCTCCACTTT.

The chain uses TRBV30 and TRBJ1-4; TRBD1 might be the D (6 bases). The CDR3 sequence is 14 residues long. With 3 bases removed from V and 6 bases from J, the gap between germline ends came to 14 bases. Germline assignment: CDR1 GTSNPN and CDR2 SVGIG (reference sequence). In DNA form, the CDR3 reads TGTGCCTGGAGAGATCCGGGACATGATGAAAAACTGTTTTTT. Protein product: CAWRDPGHDEKLFF.

V usage is TRBV18 and J usage is TRBJ1-1; D is perhaps TRBD1 (6 bases). The CDR3 covers 14 residues. V lost 3 bases and J 7 bases, leaving 15 bases between the germline ends. CDR1 is KGHSH and CDR2 is LQKENI in the germline V gene. CDR3 sequence reads: CASSPMDRGGEAFF. The CDR3 bases are TGTGCCAGCTCACCCATGGACCGAGGGGGTGAAGCTTTCTTT.

The chain employs TRBV2 and TRBJ1-5, with TRBD1 as a possible D gene (6 bases). CDR3 length: 15 residues. CDR1 and CDR2 (germline): SNHLY, FYNNEI. Trimming removed 5 bases from V and 7 bases from J, with 18 bases in between. In DNA, the CDR3 is TGTGCCAGCAGTACCGTAGAGGGGGTAGGACAGCCCCAGCATTTT. Its translation is CASSTVEGVGQPQHF.

The J gene is TRBJ2-2, the V gene TRBV2, with D unclear. V shed 6 bases and J shed 6 bases, with 11 bases lying between them. CDR3 length equals 13 residues. Germline V gene lookup returns CDR1 SNHLY and CDR2 FYNNEI. In DNA form, the CDR3 reads TGTGCCAGCAGCCTTAGAGTCGCCGGGGAGCTGTTTTTT. Translation: CASSLRVAGELFF.

Comment on this clone: Other DNA sequences in the same sample also yield this CDR3. J is TRBJ1-2 and V is TRBV12-3 or TRBV12-4; D is unclear. Trimming removed 2 bases from V and 2 bases from J, with 6 bases in between. The CDR3 runs to 13 residues. CDR3 bases: TGTGCCAGCAGTTTACGGGGAAACTATGGCTACACCTTC. Translating it yields CASSLRGNYGYTF.

The chain combines TRBV18 with TRBJ2-1, with D possibly being TRBD2 (5 bases). The CDR3 spans 15 residues. The V end was cut by 5 bases, the J end by 9 bases, with 20 bases between. Germline lookup yields CDR1 KGHSH and CDR2 LQKENI. The CDR3 nucleotides read TGTGCCAGCTCAACGTCACTAGTGAGCGTTAGTGAGCAGTTCTTC. Translation gives CASSTSLVSVSEQFF.

This clone has only a few counts. This sequence joins TRBV4-1 and TRBJ2-2, with 8 bases that match TRBD1. CDR1 and CDR2 from the germline V gene are MGHRA and YSYEKL. J lost 2 bases, V lost 4 bases, and 6 bases had no gene match. The CDR3 runs 16 residues. CDR3 nucleotide sequence: TGCGCCAGCAGCCCCTGGGGACAGGCAAACACCGGGGAGCTGTTTTTT. Its translation is CASSPWGQANTGELFF.

The chain is built from TRBV7-2 and TRBJ2-3, with D possibly matching TRBD2 (5 bases). CDR1 SGHTA and CDR2 FQGNSA come from the germline V gene. This CDR3 comprises 18 residues. V lost 1 base and J lost 0, with 17 bases in between. CDR3: CASSLGVGFGVSTDTQYF. The CDR3 coding sequence is TGTGCCAGCAGCTTAGGTGTGGGGTTCGGGGTTAGCACAGATACGCAGTATTTT.

CDR3 residues: CAMGQGIDQPQHF. In nucleotides, the CDR3 is TGTGCCATGGGACAGGGGATTGACCAGCCCCAGCATTTT. The chain combines TRBV10-3 with TRBJ1-5; 10 nucleotides line up with TRBD1. The J segment lost 7 bases and the V segment lost 9 bases, leaving 6 bases of the junction unmatched. CDR3 length: 13 residues. Germline CDR1 ENHRY, CDR2 SYGVKD.

This CDR3 reads CASESGTGDEPQHF. In nucleotides, the CDR3 is TGTGCCAGCGAATCCGGGACAGGAGATGAGCCCCAGCATTTT. V is TRBV2 and J is TRBJ1-5; 8 nucleotides match TRBD1. Germline-derived CDR1 and CDR2 are SNHLY and FYNNEI. This CDR3 spans 14 amino acids. V gave up 8 bases and J gave up 8 bases; unmatched junction bases: 11.

The chain carries TRBV27 and TRBJ1-5; tentative D call: TRBD1 (6 bases). Trimming took off 2 bases at V and 0 bases at J, with 14 bases between the two ends. The CDR3 contains 17 residues. Germline V gives CDR1 MNHEY, CDR2 SMNVEV (reference sequence). The CDR3 region has the DNA TGTGCCAGCAGTTTAACCCAGGACAGTAATAGCAATCAGCCCCAGCATTTT. It codes for CASSLTQDSNSNQPQHF.

The chain couples TRBV4-2 to TRBJ2-6; TRBD2 matches at 15 bases. CDR1 is LGHNA, CDR2 YNFKEQ, per germline. This CDR3 has 18 amino acids. V shed 1 base and J 2 bases; nucleotides not matched to a gene: 0. This CDR3 reads CASSQGTSGGAGANVLTF. The CDR3 DNA sequence: TGTGCCAGCAGCCAAGGGACTAGCGGGGGGGCTGGGGCCAACGTCCTGACTTTC.

About this clone itself: This CDR3 is also generated by other DNA sequences in the sample. V is TRBV5-4 and J is TRBJ2-5; perhaps TRBD1 as D (5 bases). V lost 0 bases and J lost 5, with 11 bases in between. CDR3 size: 14 residues. The germline CDR1 and CDR2 sequences are SGHNT and YYREEE (reference sequence). CDR3 protein: CASSLARNRETQYF. The CDR3 nucleotides are TGTGCCAGCAGCTTGGCAAGAAACAGGGAGACCCAGTACTTC.

V and J are TRBV7-3 and TRBJ2-1; 8 bases align to TRBD2. The CDR3 covers 13 residues. Germline CDR1 reads SGHTA; CDR2 reads FQGTGA. V was clipped by 3 bases and J by 6 bases; unmatched bases: 1. The CDR3 here is CASSFRGGNEQFF. In nucleotides, the CDR3 is TGTGCCAGCAGCTTCCGGGGGGGCAATGAGCAGTTCTTC.

This chain connects TRBV19 to TRBJ2-5; 11 nucleotides align to TRBD2. This CDR3 contains 16 residues. CDR1 and CDR2 from the germline V gene are LNHDA and SQIVND (reference sequence). The V segment lost 3 bases and the J segment 2 bases; nucleotides outside the gene matches: 5. The CDR3 spells CASSITSGSLQETQYF. CDR3 bases: TGTGCCAGTAGTATTACTAGCGGGAGTTTACAAGAGACCCAGTACTTC. The full variable domain, completed using reference TRBV19 and TRBJ2-5, is DGGITQSPKYLFRKEGQNVTLSCEQNLNHDAMYWYRQDPGQGLRLIYYSQIVNDFQKGDIAEGYSVSREKKESFPLTVTSAQKNPTAFYLCASSITSGSLQETQYFGPGTRLLVL.

Only one count was recorded for this clone. The chain combines TRBV25-1 with TRBJ2-4, with D maybe TRBD1 (6 bases). The CDR3 covers 16 residues. Germline CDR1 and CDR2: MGHDK and SYGVNS. Between the trimmed V and J ends, which lost 6 bases and 4 bases, there was a span of 19 bases. In DNA form, the CDR3 reads TGTGCCAGCAGGATACCGACAGGACCGGCTAAAAACATTCAGTACTTC. Residues: CASRIPTGPAKNIQYF.

V gene TRBV3-1 (or the pseudogene TRBV3-2) combines with J gene TRBJ1-3; tentatively, D is TRBD1 (5 bases). With 4 bases removed from V and 3 bases from J, the gap between germline ends came to 16 bases. The CDR3 length is 16 residues. The V gene's germline CDR1 is LGHDT and CDR2 YNNKEL (reference sequence). The CDR3 DNA reads TGTGCCAGCAGCCCTAGGGGCAGGCCAGATGGAAACACCATATATTTT. Translation gives CASSPRGRPDGNTIYF.

This chain uses TRBV27 with TRBJ2-1; 7 bases fit TRBD2. V was pared by 6 bases and J by 2 bases, with 7 bases of the junction left unmatched. The CDR3 totals 15 residues. CDR1 and CDR2 (germline): MNHEY, SMNVEV (reference sequence). CDR3 in amino acids: CASRSRGTTYNEQFF. CDR3 coding DNA: TGTGCCAGCAGATCGCGGGGGACCACCTACAATGAGCAGTTCTTC.

The rearrangement joins TRBV7-2 to TRBJ2-1; 9 bases are shared with TRBD2. The J segment lost 8 bases and the V segment lost 5 bases, leaving 4 bases of the junction unmatched. The CDR3 consists of 13 residues. CDR1 is SGHTA and CDR2 is FQGNSA in the germline V gene. The CDR3 DNA reads as TGTGCCAGCAGCCCGCGGGGGGGCTATGAGCAGTTCTTC. Translating it yields CASSPRGGYEQFF.

The V call is TRBV9, the J call TRBJ2-2; TRBD2 matches 7 bases. Germline V gene lookup returns CDR1 SGDLS and CDR2 YYNGEE. This CDR3 comprises 19 residues. V lost 0 bases, J lost 6 bases, and 17 bases stayed unmatched. This chain's CDR3 is CASSVAPFGGSSGSGELFF. Written as DNA, the CDR3 is TGTGCCAGCAGCGTAGCCCCCTTTGGCGGGAGTAGCGGGTCCGGGGAGCTGTTTTTT.

This clone was observed a few times. The rearrangement uses TRBV29-1 and TRBJ1-1; 8 bases map to TRBD1. CDR3 length equals 13 residues. V shed 7 bases, J shed 7 bases, and the junction held 11 bases outside the gene matches. Germline assignment: CDR1 SQVTM and CDR2 ANQGSEA. CDR3 DNA sequence: TGCAGCGGCTGGACAGGGCTAGGCTATGAAGCTTTCTTT. Translation gives CSGWTGLGYEAFF. Looking up the rest from reference TRBV29-1 and TRBJ1-1 gives the full variable domain: SAVISQKPSRDICQRGTSLTIQCQVDSQVTMMFWYRQQPGQSLTLIATANQGSEATYESGFVIDKFPISRPNLTFSTLTVSNMSPEDSSIYLCSGWTGLGYEAFFGQGTRLTVV.

The CDR3 nucleotides read TGTGCCAGCAGCTACGACAGGGAAGGCTATGGCTACACCTTC. Its protein product is CASSYDREGYGYTF. The V and J genes are TRBV7-3 and TRBJ1-2; 7 bases match TRBD1. The junction had 6 bases not matched to a gene; V was cut back by 4 bases and J by 4 bases. The CDR3 is 14 residues long. Germline loops: CDR1 SGHTA, CDR2 FQGTGA.